This T cell receptor beta chain was documented in a study of control samples from healthy donors and cancer patients. This clone was detected once. Generated by immunoSEQ multiplex PCR, the TCRdb table keeps only in-frame clones and is missing some. The data show some 150,000 clones, roughly nine tenths seen once. This CDR3 is 13 amino acids long. Trimming removed 2 bases at V and 8 bases at J, with 7 bases between. The V gene's germline CDR1 is LGHDT and CDR2 YNNKEL (reference sequence). This sequence joins TRBV3-1 (or the pseudogene TRBV3-2) and TRBJ1-6; no clear D gene. The receptor comes from a woman in her twenties or thirties in good health. The specimen was blood. CDR3 in amino acids: CASSQYTDSPLHF. CDR3 in DNA: TGTGCCAGCAGCCAATACACGGATTCACCCCTCCACTTT.